The clone carrying this T cell receptor (gamma chain) was detected ten times or more. This record comes from a study of gamma delta lymphoproliferative disorders and STAT genes. The germline V gene encodes CDR1 VINAFY and CDR2 YDVSNSKD. V lost 0 bases to trimming and J lost 11 bases; unmatched junction nucleotides: 16. The CDR3 extends over 15 amino acids. The receptor sequences were amplified from genomic DNA of peripheral blood mononuclear cells. TCRdb re-called the multiplex PCR reads through CATT. Here the sample spans 2,000 to 3,000 gamma-chain clones, 9.5% to 15% being singletons. Sequencing used blood. This TCR was recovered from a human donor with gamma-delta T-cell large granular lymphocyte leukemia. The chain has TRGV5 and TRGJ1 or TRGJ2. TCRdb leaves out the J gene; it was filled in here by matching the DNA to germline. The CDR3 DNA is TGTGCCACCTGGGACAGGCCTAGGTGCTTCGGGGAGAAACTCTTT. This codes for CATWDRPRCFGEKLF.